This is a list of T cell receptor beta chains from one sample in a study of blood T cells in healthy people across ages. One entry per CDR3 protein, called by TCRdb with MiXCR from the 5' RACE reads. The table records approximately 1.5 million distinct CDR3 sequences, approximately 32% of them present only once. The sample comprised blood. The receptors come from a woman aged 30 to 39 in good health. Each CDR3 is given with its conserved first and last residue. The order of the fields is D gene, clone size, V gene, J gene, CDR3 protein, CDR3 DNA. D genes are given only for firm matches. The size field is filled for only some rows; it gives once, few, many or a size class.

D gene: -
clone size: few
V gene: TRBV27
J gene: TRBJ1-1
CDR3 protein: CASSADPGHLNTEAFF
CDR3 DNA: TGTGCCAGCAGTGCAGACCCCGGACACCTGAACACTGAAGCTTTCTTT

D gene: -
clone size: -
V gene: TRBV28
J gene: TRBJ2-3
CDR3 protein: CASSLWGVSTDTQYF
CDR3 DNA: TGTGCCAGCAGTTTATGGGGGGTGAGCACAGATACGCAGTATTTT

D gene: -
clone size: few
V gene: TRBV5-1
J gene: TRBJ2-7
CDR3 protein: CASSGLFGDPSYEQYF
CDR3 DNA: TGCGCCAGCAGTGGCCTCTTCGGGGACCCCTCCTACGAGCAGTACTTC

D gene: TRBD2
clone size: -
V gene: TRBV28
J gene: TRBJ2-1
CDR3 protein: CASSTLGTSWFF
CDR3 DNA: TGTGCCAGCAGTACCCTCGGGACTAGCTGGTTCTTC

D gene: -
clone size: many
V gene: TRBV4-1
J gene: TRBJ2-7
CDR3 protein: CASSQDWAGTYEQYF
CDR3 DNA: TGCGCCAGCAGCCAAGATTGGGCTGGCACCTACGAGCAGTACTTC

D gene: -
clone size: -
V gene: TRBV28
J gene: TRBJ2-5
CDR3 protein: CASSLSKLETQYF
CDR3 DNA: TGTGCCAGCAGTTTATCTAAGTTGGAGACCCAGTACTTC

D gene: -
clone size: -
V gene: TRBV6-1
J gene: TRBJ1-5
CDR3 protein: CASSDGPNSNQPQHF
CDR3 DNA: TGTGCCAGCAGTGACGGTCCTAATAGCAATCAGCCCCAGCATTTT

D gene: -
clone size: -
V gene: TRBV5-4
J gene: TRBJ1-2
CDR3 protein: CASSMSPNYGYTF
CDR3 DNA: TGTGCCAGCAGCATGAGTCCTAACTATGGCTACACCTTC

D gene: -
clone size: -
V gene: TRBV6-5
J gene: TRBJ1-1
CDR3 protein: CASRLLTNTEAFF
CDR3 DNA: TGTGCCAGTCGACTGCTAACGAACACTGAAGCTTTCTTT

D gene: -
clone size: -
V gene: TRBV2
J gene: TRBJ1-2
CDR3 protein: CASGRPTRNYGYTF
CDR3 DNA: TGTGCCAGCGGTCGACCAACACGTAACTATGGCTACACCTTC

D gene: -
clone size: -
V gene: TRBV20-1
J gene: TRBJ2-3
CDR3 protein: CSASHGGGRNTDTQYF
CDR3 DNA: TGCAGTGCTAGCCACGGCGGGGGCCGAAACACAGATACGCAGTATTTT

D gene: TRBD1
clone size: many
V gene: TRBV28
J gene: TRBJ2-2
CDR3 protein: CASSLAGQANTGELFF
CDR3 DNA: TGTGCCAGCAGTTTGGCGGGACAGGCGAACACCGGGGAGCTGTTTTTT

D gene: TRBD1
clone size: few
V gene: TRBV7-9
J gene: TRBJ2-1
CDR3 protein: CASSTRDRGRTSSYNEQFF
CDR3 DNA: TGTGCCAGCAGCACCCGGGACAGGGGGAGAACCAGCTCCTACAATGAGCAGTTCTTC

D gene: TRBD1
clone size: few
V gene: TRBV12-3/TRBV12-4
J gene: TRBJ1-1
CDR3 protein: CASRGTGAASWGTEAFF
CDR3 DNA: TGTGCCAGCAGAGGGACAGGGGCGGCCAGTTGGGGCACTGAAGCTTTCTTT

D gene: -
clone size: -
V gene: TRBV18
J gene: TRBJ1-3
CDR3 protein: CASSPPGASSGNTIYF
CDR3 DNA: TGTGCCAGCTCACCACCGGGAGCGAGCTCTGGAAACACCATATATTTT

D gene: TRBD2
clone size: once
V gene: TRBV14
J gene: TRBJ2-1
CDR3 protein: CASSPIASGGNERFF
CDR3 DNA: TGTGCCAGCAGCCCCATTGCCAGCGGGGGGAATGAGCGGTTCTTC

D gene: -
clone size: -
V gene: TRBV6-1
J gene: TRBJ2-7
CDR3 protein: CASRLGGYSYEQYF
CDR3 DNA: TGTGCCAGCAGACTAGGGGGATACTCCTACGAGCAGTACTTC

D gene: -
clone size: -
V gene: TRBV28
J gene: TRBJ2-5
CDR3 protein: CASTNPSLRETQYF
CDR3 DNA: TGTGCCAGCACAAACCCCAGCTTGAGAGAGACCCAGTACTTC

D gene: TRBD1
clone size: -
V gene: TRBV5-1
J gene: TRBJ1-2
CDR3 protein: CASRRPDRENGYTF
CDR3 DNA: TGCGCCAGCAGACGTCCCGACAGGGAAAACGGCTACACCTTC

D gene: TRBD1
clone size: -
V gene: TRBV7-8
J gene: TRBJ1-1
CDR3 protein: CAGSGDRRVNTEAFF
CDR3 DNA: TGTGCCGGCAGCGGGGACAGGCGGGTGAACACTGAAGCTTTCTTT

D gene: TRBD1
clone size: -
V gene: TRBV4-1
J gene: TRBJ1-4
CDR3 protein: CASSHQGQGAFLNEKLFF
CDR3 DNA: TGCGCCAGCAGCCATCAGGGACAGGGGGCGTTTCTTAATGAAAAACTGTTTTTT

D gene: -
clone size: -
V gene: TRBV3-1
J gene: TRBJ2-7
CDR3 protein: CASSQTGTTSEQYF
CDR3 DNA: TGTGCCAGCAGCCAAACAGGGACGACTTCCGAGCAGTACTTC

D gene: -
clone size: -
V gene: TRBV20-1
J gene: TRBJ2-7
CDR3 protein: CSATRTDSYEQYF
CDR3 DNA: TGCAGTGCTACTAGGACAGACTCCTACGAGCAGTACTTC

D gene: TRBD2
clone size: -
V gene: TRBV9
J gene: TRBJ2-7
CDR3 protein: CASSVGSSGGAYEQYF
CDR3 DNA: TGTGCCAGCAGCGTAGGGTCTAGCGGGGGAGCCTACGAGCAGTACTTC

D gene: TRBD1
clone size: -
V gene: TRBV27
J gene: TRBJ2-2
CDR3 protein: CASSLSIWTGRTGELFF
CDR3 DNA: TGTGCCAGCAGTTTATCAATTTGGACAGGGCGGACCGGGGAGCTGTTTTTT

D gene: TRBD1
clone size: -
V gene: TRBV15
J gene: TRBJ1-2
CDR3 protein: CATEDGQGLYGYTF
CDR3 DNA: TGTGCCACCGAGGATGGACAGGGCCTCTATGGCTACACCTTC

D gene: -
clone size: -
V gene: TRBV12-3/TRBV12-4
J gene: TRBJ2-1
CDR3 protein: CASRYNGTQSYNEQFF
CDR3 DNA: TGTGCCAGCAGGTACAACGGGACTCAGTCCTACAATGAGCAGTTCTTC

D gene: -
clone size: -
V gene: TRBV19
J gene: TRBJ2-3
CDR3 protein: CASSIWGDTQYF
CDR3 DNA: TGTGCCAGTAGTATTTGGGGAGATACGCAGTATTTT

D gene: TRBD1
clone size: -
V gene: TRBV5-6
J gene: TRBJ2-6
CDR3 protein: CATTLQGAGANVLTF
CDR3 DNA: TGTGCCACCACTTTACAGGGGGCCGGGGCCAACGTCCTGACTTTC

D gene: -
clone size: -
V gene: TRBV3-1
J gene: TRBJ2-3
CDR3 protein: CASSQGTPHTQYF
CDR3 DNA: TGTGCCAGCAGCCAAGGGACACCGCATACGCAGTATTTT

D gene: -
clone size: -
V gene: TRBV4-1
J gene: TRBJ1-1
CDR3 protein: CASSQDGVRGNTEAFF
CDR3 DNA: TGCGCCAGCAGCCAAGATGGGGTGAGGGGGAACACTGAAGCTTTCTTT

D gene: -
clone size: many
V gene: TRBV29-1
J gene: TRBJ2-1
CDR3 protein: CSVDAAYNEQFF
CDR3 DNA: TGCAGCGTTGACGCAGCCTACAATGAGCAGTTCTTC

D gene: -
clone size: -
V gene: TRBV3-1
J gene: TRBJ2-1
CDR3 protein: CASSQGENEQFF
CDR3 DNA: TGTGCCAGCAGCCAAGGGGAGAATGAGCAGTTCTTC

D gene: -
clone size: -
V gene: TRBV7-6
J gene: TRBJ2-2
CDR3 protein: CASSLILGNTGELFF
CDR3 DNA: TGTGCCAGCAGCTTAATACTTGGGAACACCGGGGAGCTGTTTTTT

D gene: TRBD2
clone size: few
V gene: TRBV2
J gene: TRBJ2-1
CDR3 protein: CASSEEGLVVGEQFF
CDR3 DNA: TGTGCCAGCAGTGAAGAGGGACTAGTCGTTGGTGAGCAGTTCTTC

D gene: -
clone size: few
V gene: TRBV25-1
J gene: TRBJ2-3
CDR3 protein: CASSGRTADTDTQYF
CDR3 DNA: TGTGCCAGCAGTGGGAGGACGGCCGACACAGATACGCAGTATTTT

D gene: TRBD2
clone size: -
V gene: TRBV20-1
J gene: TRBJ2-5
CDR3 protein: CSARTSGRKETQYF
CDR3 DNA: TGCAGTGCTCGGACTAGCGGGCGGAAAGAGACCCAGTACTTC

D gene: -
clone size: few
V gene: TRBV5-6
J gene: TRBJ2-4
CDR3 protein: CASSLGPGNIQYF
CDR3 DNA: TGTGCCAGCAGCTTGGGGCCAGGAAACATTCAGTACTTC

D gene: TRBD2
clone size: few
V gene: TRBV6-2/TRBV6-3
J gene: TRBJ2-2
CDR3 protein: CASSSTFSRGRAHGELFF
CDR3 DNA: TGTGCCAGCAGTTCCACGTTTTCTCGCGGGAGGGCCCACGGGGAGCTGTTTTTT

D gene: TRBD2
clone size: few
V gene: TRBV12-3/TRBV12-4
J gene: TRBJ2-7
CDR3 protein: CASSLFWTSSYEQYF
CDR3 DNA: TGTGCCAGCAGTTTATTTTGGACTAGCTCCTACGAGCAGTACTTC

D gene: -
clone size: few
V gene: TRBV6-1
J gene: TRBJ2-5
CDR3 protein: CASRLLGTQYF
CDR3 DNA: TGTGCCAGCAGACTTTTGGGGACCCAGTACTTC

D gene: TRBD2
clone size: -
V gene: TRBV6-1
J gene: TRBJ2-3
CDR3 protein: CAGLTGGLGTDTQYF
CDR3 DNA: TGTGCCGGCCTCACCGGGGGGTTAGGCACAGATACGCAGTATTTT

D gene: -
clone size: -
V gene: TRBV6-2/TRBV6-3
J gene: TRBJ1-2
CDR3 protein: CASSYPQGGDGYTF
CDR3 DNA: TGTGCCAGCAGTTACCCTCAGGGCGGCGATGGCTACACCTTC

D gene: TRBD2
clone size: -
V gene: TRBV2
J gene: TRBJ2-7
CDR3 protein: CASSDMVGGGAPEQYF
CDR3 DNA: TGTGCCAGCAGTGACATGGTTGGCGGGGGGGCCCCCGAGCAGTACTTC

D gene: TRBD1
clone size: few
V gene: TRBV6-1
J gene: TRBJ1-2
CDR3 protein: CASSRGVGQGADYGYTF
CDR3 DNA: TGTGCCAGCAGTCGGGGTGTAGGACAGGGGGCGGACTATGGCTACACCTTC

D gene: -
clone size: -
V gene: TRBV6-6
J gene: TRBJ2-3
CDR3 protein: CASSYSRLAQYF
CDR3 DNA: TGTGCCAGCAGTTACTCGAGACTAGCGCAGTATTTT

D gene: -
clone size: -
V gene: TRBV3-1
J gene: TRBJ1-2
CDR3 protein: CASANNYGYTF
CDR3 DNA: TGTGCCAGCGCGAATAACTATGGCTACACCTTC

D gene: -
clone size: -
V gene: TRBV18
J gene: TRBJ2-1
CDR3 protein: CASSPLVTSSSEQFF
CDR3 DNA: TGTGCCAGCTCACCCCTCGTAACTTCGTCCAGTGAGCAGTTCTTC

D gene: TRBD2
clone size: -
V gene: TRBV11-2
J gene: TRBJ2-1
CDR3 protein: CASSLDRRREIPNEQFF
CDR3 DNA: TGTGCCAGCAGCTTAGATAGGCGGCGGGAGATCCCCAATGAGCAGTTCTTC

D gene: -
clone size: few
V gene: TRBV5-6
J gene: TRBJ2-7
CDR3 protein: CASSTRTGTTYEQYF
CDR3 DNA: TGTGCCAGCAGCACCAGGACAGGGACTACCTACGAGCAGTACTTC

D gene: TRBD2
clone size: -
V gene: TRBV30
J gene: TRBJ2-1
CDR3 protein: CAWSSTSGRAGEQFF
CDR3 DNA: TGTGCCTGGAGTTCGACTAGCGGGAGGGCCGGTGAGCAGTTCTTC

D gene: -
clone size: -
V gene: TRBV12-3/TRBV12-4
J gene: TRBJ1-2
CDR3 protein: CANSLVPKGNYTF
CDR3 DNA: TGTGCCAACAGTTTAGTTCCGAAGGGAAACTACACCTTC

D gene: -
clone size: -
V gene: TRBV20-1
J gene: TRBJ2-1
CDR3 protein: CSALSLSGGPAVFGEQFF
CDR3 DNA: TGCAGTGCACTGTCACTCAGTGGGGGGCCGGCGGTGTTTGGTGAGCAGTTCTTC

D gene: -
clone size: -
V gene: TRBV11-1
J gene: TRBJ2-7
CDR3 protein: CASSLDFSYEQYF
CDR3 DNA: TGTGCCAGCAGCCTGGACTTCTCCTACGAGCAGTACTTC

D gene: -
clone size: -
V gene: TRBV29-1
J gene: TRBJ1-4
CDR3 protein: CSVDVGGSTNEKLFF
CDR3 DNA: TGCAGCGTTGATGTCGGGGGTAGCACTAATGAAAAACTGTTTTTT

D gene: -
clone size: many
V gene: TRBV28
J gene: TRBJ2-5
CDR3 protein: CASSPKLNFRETQYF
CDR3 DNA: TGTGCCAGCAGTCCCAAACTCAACTTTAGGGAGACCCAGTACTTC

D gene: -
clone size: few
V gene: TRBV28
J gene: TRBJ1-2
CDR3 protein: CASSFLEATNYGYTF
CDR3 DNA: TGTGCCAGCAGTTTTCTCGAAGCAACTAACTATGGCTACACCTTC

D gene: -
clone size: -
V gene: TRBV6-6
J gene: TRBJ2-3
CDR3 protein: CATLGWEAGDTQYF
CDR3 DNA: TGTGCCACCCTTGGGTGGGAGGCGGGGGATACGCAGTATTTT

D gene: -
clone size: -
V gene: TRBV28
J gene: TRBJ2-3
CDR3 protein: CANSPRGAHTQYF
CDR3 DNA: TGTGCCAACAGTCCTAGGGGTGCGCATACGCAGTATTTT

D gene: TRBD2
clone size: -
V gene: TRBV12-3/TRBV12-4
J gene: TRBJ2-1
CDR3 protein: CASRAGDSSYNEQFF
CDR3 DNA: TGTGCCAGCCGTGCGGGGGATAGCTCCTACAATGAGCAGTTCTTC